These 7 T cell receptor beta chains came from one sample sequenced in a study of healthy donors' naive CD4 and CD8 T cells. A linear amplification protocol produced the TCR libraries from roughly 480 ng of total RNA. TCRdb re-analysed the reads in MiXCR, keeping a single row per CDR3 protein. The repertoire holds about 200,000 distinct CDR3 sequences, with around three quarters as singletons. The sequenced material came from naive CD4+ and CD8+ T cells sorted from blood, pooled from several donors. The receptors were sampled from a pool of human donors in good health; the sample pools cells from several healthy donors.

This chain joins TRBV6-5 and TRBJ1-4; 9 positions match TRBD1. CDR1 MNHEY and CDR2 SVGAGI come from the germline V gene. V was pared by 2 bases and J by 6 bases, with 10 bases of the junction left unmatched. This CDR3 comprises 17 residues. The CDR3 DNA follows: TGTGCCAGCAGTTACGGAGTCCCGGGACAGGGACATGAAAAACTGTTTTTT. Amino acid sequence: CASSYGVPGQGHEKLFF.

The J gene is TRBJ2-3, the V gene TRBV20-1; 9 nucleotides match TRBD2. This CDR3 spans 14 amino acids. Trimming at V came to 0 bases and at J to 4 bases, leaving 2 bases not matched to a gene. Germline V gives CDR1 DFQATT, CDR2 SNEGSKA (reference sequence). The CDR3 is CSARERLAADTQYF. For the CDR3, the DNA is TGCAGTGCTAGAGAAAGACTAGCGGCAGATACGCAGTATTTT.

The rearrangement links TRBV19 to TRBJ2-1; TRBD1 might be the D (5 bases). Trimming removed 8 bases at V and 10 bases at J, with 15 bases between. Germline V gene sequence: CDR1 LNHDA, CDR2 SQIVND (reference sequence). CDR3 length: 12 amino acids. CDR3 nucleotides: TGTGCCAGTGCCCCTGGGGCAGAAGAGCAGTTCTTC. It yields the protein CASAPGAEEQFF.

The chain employs TRBV23-1 and TRBJ2-7, with 9 bases matching TRBD2. TRBV23-1 carries the ORF label, with uncertain function. The ends lost 11 bases at V and 6 bases at J; junction bases unmatched: 8. The CDR3 runs 12 residues. CDR3 protein: CAPGAGGGEQYF. The CDR3 nucleotides read TGCGCCCCGGGAGCGGGAGGTGGCGAGCAGTACTTC.

The chain is built from TRBV30 and TRBJ2-1, with unresolved D. Trimming removed 8 bases at V and 0 bases at J, with 17 bases between. The CDR3 length is 15 residues. Per germline, CDR1 GTSNPN and CDR2 SVGIG (reference sequence). In nucleotides, the CDR3 is TGTGCCAGTAGTATGAGCAGGAGCTCCTACAATGAGCAGTTCTTC. This encodes CASSMSRSSYNEQFF. Variable domain in full (rest from reference TRBV30 and TRBJ2-1): SQTIHQWPATLVQPVGSPLSLECTVEGTSNPNLYWYRQAAGRGLQLLFYSVGIGQISSEVPQNLSASRPQDRQFILSSKKLLLSDSGFYLCASSMSRSSYNEQFFGPGTRLTVL.

This chain uses TRBV5-6 with TRBJ1-5; possibly TRBD1 for D (5 bases). Looked up from germline, CDR1 is SGHDT and CDR2 is YYEEEE. Trimming pared 4 bases from V and 0 bases from J, leaving 14 bases between. This CDR3 comprises 16 residues. CDR3 residues: CASSMRQTYSNQPQHF. CDR3 nucleotide sequence: TGTGCCAGCAGCATGAGACAGACCTATAGCAATCAGCCCCAGCATTTT.

The chain carries TRBV19 and TRBJ2-2, with D tentatively TRBD2 (6 bases). V was shortened by 3 bases and J by 4 bases, with 18 bases between the two germline ends. The germline V gene encodes CDR1 LNHDA and CDR2 SQIVND (reference sequence). The CDR3 totals 17 residues. The CDR3: CASSMAVEGGGTGELFF. The DNA for the CDR3 is TGTGCCAGTAGTATGGCTGTGGAGGGAGGCGGCACCGGGGAGCTGTTTTTT.